This T cell receptor beta chain comes out of a study of T cell responses to AZD1222 COVID-19 vaccine. Trimming shortened V by 4 bases and J by 3 bases, and 6 bases separated the two germline ends. The germline V gene has CDR1 LGHDT and CDR2 YNNKEL (reference sequence). The CDR3 totals 12 residues. The method was immunoSEQ multiplex PCR; TCRdb's version includes in-frame clones alone and lacks a portion of them. The repertoire holds 100,000 to 150,000 clones, with around 83% as singletons. A remark on this clone: The same CDR3 also results from other DNA sequences found in this sample.

This sequence originates from an adult who received the AZD1222 COVID-19 vaccine. The rearrangement uses TRBV3-1 (or the pseudogene TRBV3-2) and TRBJ2-5; TRBD1 or TRBD2 may be the D gene (5 bases each). The sample consisted of peripheral blood, taken 28 days after the second AZD1222 dose. The CDR3 here is CASSRGEETQYF. The CDR3 DNA is TGTGCCAGCAGCCGAGGGGAAGAGACCCAGTACTTC.